The present TCR beta chain was sequenced within a study of long-term antiretroviral therapy in people with HIV. The germline CDR1 and CDR2 sequences are WSHSY and SAAADI. The CDR3 totals 21 residues. V shed 2 bases, J shed 4 bases, and the junction held 23 bases outside the gene matches. The assay, immunoSEQ v3.0, was run at survey level. Sequencing used immunoSEQ multiplex PCR; TCRdb keeps in-frame clones, though not all of them. The data hold tens of thousands of clones, with over 75% observed a single time. The material sequenced was unsorted PBMCs, taken 4.8 to 5 years after starting antiretroviral therapy. The source is a man aged 40-49 years with HIV. The chain employs TRBV10-2 and TRBJ2-1, with TRBD1 identical over 7 bases. CDR3 bases: TGCGCCAGCAGTGAGAAGGAATCCCCCAAATGGGACAGCTTGGGGTACAATGAGCAGTTCTTC. It translates to CASSEKESPKWDSLGYNEQFF.